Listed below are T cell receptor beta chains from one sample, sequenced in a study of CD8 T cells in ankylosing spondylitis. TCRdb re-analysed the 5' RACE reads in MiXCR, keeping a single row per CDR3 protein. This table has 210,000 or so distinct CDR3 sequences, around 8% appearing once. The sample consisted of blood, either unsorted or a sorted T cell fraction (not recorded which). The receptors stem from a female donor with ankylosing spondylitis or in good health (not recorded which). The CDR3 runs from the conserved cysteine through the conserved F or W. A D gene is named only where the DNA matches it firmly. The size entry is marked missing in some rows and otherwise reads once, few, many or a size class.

DNA: TGCAGTGCTAGGAGCGGGAGAAATATGGCCGGGGAGCTGTTTTTT
CDR3: CSARSGRNMAGELFF
size: many
D: TRBD2
V: TRBV20-1
J: TRBJ2-2

DNA: TGCGCCAGCAGCTTGGACAACATCGGGGAGCTGTTTTTT
CDR3: CASSLDNIGELFF
size: -
D: -
V: TRBV5-1
J: TRBJ2-2

DNA: TGTGCCAGCAGTTTAGGGCTTAACCTGAATGAGCAGTTCTTC
CDR3: CASSLGLNLNEQFF
size: few
D: -
V: TRBV6-5
J: TRBJ2-1

DNA: TGTGCCAGCAGCTTCGGGGCTACTGAAGCTTTCTTT
CDR3: CASSFGATEAFF
size: few
D: -
V: TRBV13
J: TRBJ1-1

DNA: TGTGCCAGCAGTTTAGGGGGCTTTTCCCACAATGAGCAGTTCTTC
CDR3: CASSLGGFSHNEQFF
size: many
D: -
V: TRBV28
J: TRBJ2-1

DNA: TGTGCCAGCGGAAGTTTAGCGACACCCTACAATGAGCAGTTCTTC
CDR3: CASGSLATPYNEQFF
size: many
D: -
V: TRBV5-5
J: TRBJ2-1

DNA: TGCGCCAGCAGCCAAGACGGGGATGCAAGATCACCCCTCCACTTT
CDR3: CASSQDGDARSPLHF
size: many
D: -
V: TRBV4-3
J: TRBJ1-6

DNA: TGTGCCAGCTCATGGAAGGGACGGGACACTGAAGCTTTCTTT
CDR3: CASSWKGRDTEAFF
size: few
D: -
V: TRBV18
J: TRBJ1-1

DNA: TGTGCCAGCAGCGTAGCGGGACCCCACGAGCAGTACTTC
CDR3: CASSVAGPHEQYF
size: many
D: TRBD2
V: TRBV7-8
J: TRBJ2-7

DNA: TGTGCCAGCAGCTACGAGAGGACAGGGATTACTTACTATGGCTACACCTTC
CDR3: CASSYERTGITYYGYTF
size: few
D: TRBD1
V: TRBV14
J: TRBJ1-2

DNA: TGTGCCAGCAGCTTAGGCCGAGGCCAAGAGACCCAGTACTTC
CDR3: CASSLGRGQETQYF
size: many
D: -
V: TRBV7-2
J: TRBJ2-5

DNA: TGTGCCAGCAGCCCCCAGACAGGGGCGAACACCGGGGAGCTGTTTTTT
CDR3: CASSPQTGANTGELFF
size: few
D: TRBD1
V: TRBV7-6
J: TRBJ2-2

DNA: TGTGCCAGCAGCATACTTAGGGGGAGCACTGAAGCTTTCTTT
CDR3: CASSILRGSTEAFF
size: many
D: -
V: TRBV5-5
J: TRBJ1-1

DNA: TGCGCCAGCAGCTTGGGACACGGACAAGAGACCCAGTACTTC
CDR3: CASSLGHGQETQYF
size: many
D: -
V: TRBV5-1
J: TRBJ2-5

DNA: TGCGCCAGCAGCGTATACAGGTCCCCCTATGGCTACACCTTC
CDR3: CASSVYRSPYGYTF
size: -
D: -
V: TRBV4-3
J: TRBJ1-2

DNA: TGCAGTGCTAGCCAGGTGGCCTACGAGCAGTACTTC
CDR3: CSASQVAYEQYF
size: many
D: -
V: TRBV20-1
J: TRBJ2-7

DNA: TGCAGTGCCCCGGGAGGGCAGGGGGATAGAGATACGCAGTATTTT
CDR3: CSAPGGQGDRDTQYF
size: many
D: -
V: TRBV20-1
J: TRBJ2-3

DNA: TGTGCCAGCAGTTCCGTAGGACAGCCCCAGCATTTT
CDR3: CASSSVGQPQHF
size: many
D: -
V: TRBV27
J: TRBJ1-5

DNA: TGTGCCAGCTCACGGGGGGACTCCGCCTACGAGCAGTACTTC
CDR3: CASSRGDSAYEQYF
size: few
D: -
V: TRBV18
J: TRBJ2-7

DNA: TGCAGTGCTAGAGATGCCGGCGAAGCTTTCTTT
CDR3: CSARDAGEAFF
size: few
D: -
V: TRBV20-1
J: TRBJ1-1

DNA: TGCGCCAGCAGCCAGGCCTCGGGTTCTCAAGAGACCCAGTACTTC
CDR3: CASSQASGSQETQYF
size: -
D: -
V: TRBV4-3
J: TRBJ2-5

DNA: TGTGCCATCAGTGAGGGACTAACAGAGACCCAGTACTTC
CDR3: CAISEGLTETQYF
size: many
D: -
V: TRBV10-3
J: TRBJ2-5

DNA: TGCGCCAGCAGCCAAGATTCAAGCTCCTACGAGCAGTACTTC
CDR3: CASSQDSSSYEQYF
size: many
D: -
V: TRBV4-3
J: TRBJ2-7

DNA: TGTGCCAGCAGCTTGGTAACAGGGGGCCCTTTCTCTGGAAACACCATATATTTT
CDR3: CASSLVTGGPFSGNTIYF
size: many
D: TRBD1
V: TRBV5-6
J: TRBJ1-3

DNA: TGTGCCAGCAGAGTAGGGGAGAGTCACAATGAGCAGTTCTTC
CDR3: CASRVGESHNEQFF
size: many
D: -
V: TRBV6-1
J: TRBJ2-1

DNA: TGCGCCAGCAGCAGCCAGCGGGATCCCTACAATGAGCAGTTCTTC
CDR3: CASSSQRDPYNEQFF
size: many
D: TRBD2
V: TRBV5-1
J: TRBJ2-1

DNA: TGTGCCAGCAGGTCCTACAATGAGCAGTTCTTC
CDR3: CASRSYNEQFF
size: many
D: -
V: TRBV6-1
J: TRBJ2-1

DNA: TGTGCCAGCAGCTCCGCTAGCGATAAGCAGTTCTTC
CDR3: CASSSASDKQFF
size: -
D: -
V: TRBV7-2
J: TRBJ2-1

DNA: TGCAGTGCTGGCGGGGACAGGGGAATTGGAAAGACCCAGTACTTC
CDR3: CSAGGDRGIGKTQYF
size: many
D: TRBD1
V: TRBV20-1
J: TRBJ2-5

DNA: TGCAGCGTTGAAGATTCGGCGGTTGGGGGGAACACTGAAGCTTTCTTT
CDR3: CSVEDSAVGGNTEAFF
size: many
D: -
V: TRBV29-1
J: TRBJ1-1

DNA: TGTGCCAGCAGCTTACTTTCCTATAATTCACCCCTCCACTTT
CDR3: CASSLLSYNSPLHF
size: -
D: -
V: TRBV7-9
J: TRBJ1-6

DNA: TGTGCCAGCAGCTTAGACTCGGGACTAGCGGTAACCTACAATGAGCAGTTCTTC
CDR3: CASSLDSGLAVTYNEQFF
size: many
D: TRBD2
V: TRBV11-1
J: TRBJ2-1

DNA: TGCGCCAGCAGCCAAGAACAGGGATACGAAAAACTGTTTTTT
CDR3: CASSQEQGYEKLFF
size: many
D: -
V: TRBV4-3
J: TRBJ1-4

DNA: TGTGCCAGCAGTTACTCGGAGAACACTGAAGCTTTCTTT
CDR3: CASSYSENTEAFF
size: many
D: -
V: TRBV6-2/TRBV6-3
J: TRBJ1-1

DNA: TGTGCCAGCAGCCGCTCCAGGGGGCGGCAAGAGACCCAGTACTTC
CDR3: CASSRSRGRQETQYF
size: -
D: TRBD1
V: TRBV12-3/TRBV12-4
J: TRBJ2-5

DNA: TGTGCCAGCAGCCCACGACTAGCGGCCGCAGATACGCAGTATTTT
CDR3: CASSPRLAAADTQYF
size: few
D: TRBD2
V: TRBV7-2
J: TRBJ2-3

DNA: TGCGCCAGCAGCTTGGCCGGAGGGGGCAGGAATGAGCAGTTCTTC
CDR3: CASSLAGGGRNEQFF
size: many
D: -
V: TRBV5-1
J: TRBJ2-1

DNA: TGTGCCAGCAGTCGGGGCCACACCGGGGAGCTGTTTTTT
CDR3: CASSRGHTGELFF
size: many
D: -
V: TRBV6-2/TRBV6-3
J: TRBJ2-2

DNA: TGTGCCAGCGCCCCGCAGGGCCCCACCTATGGCTACACCTTC
CDR3: CASAPQGPTYGYTF
size: many
D: -
V: TRBV6-1
J: TRBJ1-2

DNA: TGTGCCAGCAGTTCTTCCTTTAGCGGGAGCGGCAATGAGCAGTTCTTC
CDR3: CASSSSFSGSGNEQFF
size: many
D: TRBD2
V: TRBV6-5
J: TRBJ2-1

DNA: TGTGCCAGCAAGGAGGGAAATCAGCCCCAGCATTTT
CDR3: CASKEGNQPQHF
size: many
D: -
V: TRBV27
J: TRBJ1-5

DNA: TGCGCCAGCAGCCAAGAAAGCACTAGCGTTTCCTACGAGCAGTACTTC
CDR3: CASSQESTSVSYEQYF
size: many
D: TRBD2
V: TRBV4-1
J: TRBJ2-7

DNA: TGTGCCAGCTCATTACGGGCCTTCTCTGGGGCCAACGTCCTGACTTTC
CDR3: CASSLRAFSGANVLTF
size: few
D: -
V: TRBV18
J: TRBJ2-6

DNA: TGCAGTGCCCCGTACAATTACGAGCAGTACTTC
CDR3: CSAPYNYEQYF
size: many
D: -
V: TRBV20-1
J: TRBJ2-7

DNA: TGCGCCAGCAGCTTCGGAGGGGGCGGCACTGAAGCTTTCTTT
CDR3: CASSFGGGGTEAFF
size: many
D: TRBD1
V: TRBV5-1
J: TRBJ1-1

DNA: TGTGCCAGCAGCTTGGCGACTAGCGGCAGCACAGATACGCAGTATTTT
CDR3: CASSLATSGSTDTQYF
size: many
D: TRBD2
V: TRBV5-8
J: TRBJ2-3

DNA: TGTGCTAGTGGTTTCGGGGGAGGTCCCGGGGAGCTGTTTTTT
CDR3: CASGFGGGPGELFF
size: many
D: -
V: TRBV12-5
J: TRBJ2-2

DNA: TGCGCCAGCAGTCTCGGACAGCACAATCAGCCCCAGCATTTT
CDR3: CASSLGQHNQPQHF
size: many
D: -
V: TRBV10-2
J: TRBJ1-5

DNA: TGTGCCAGCAGGGTCGTCACCGGGGAGCTGTTTTTT
CDR3: CASRVVTGELFF
size: many
D: -
V: TRBV2
J: TRBJ2-2

DNA: TGTGCCAGCAGCTTACGGGGGTCTATAGAGACCCAGTACTTC
CDR3: CASSLRGSIETQYF
size: many
D: -
V: TRBV7-6
J: TRBJ2-5

DNA: TGTGCCAGCAGCTTCCAGGACAGGGCTAGACATGAGCAGTTCTTC
CDR3: CASSFQDRARHEQFF
size: many
D: TRBD1
V: TRBV28
J: TRBJ2-1

DNA: TGTGCCAGCGGCCTAGCGGGAGTTCGGAGGAATGAGCAGTTCTTC
CDR3: CASGLAGVRRNEQFF
size: many
D: TRBD2
V: TRBV14
J: TRBJ2-1

DNA: TGTGCCAGCAGCTTAGCGGAGGGACTATCACTGTACTTC
CDR3: CASSLAEGLSLYF
size: -
D: TRBD2
V: TRBV7-9
J: TRBJ2-7

DNA: TGTGCCAGCAGGACCTCAGGGGGGGTCTATGGCTACACCTTC
CDR3: CASRTSGGVYGYTF
size: many
D: TRBD1
V: TRBV28
J: TRBJ1-2

DNA: TGTGCCAGCAGTTTAGAGGGAGGCCGCAACTATGGCTACACCTTC
CDR3: CASSLEGGRNYGYTF
size: many
D: -
V: TRBV27
J: TRBJ1-2